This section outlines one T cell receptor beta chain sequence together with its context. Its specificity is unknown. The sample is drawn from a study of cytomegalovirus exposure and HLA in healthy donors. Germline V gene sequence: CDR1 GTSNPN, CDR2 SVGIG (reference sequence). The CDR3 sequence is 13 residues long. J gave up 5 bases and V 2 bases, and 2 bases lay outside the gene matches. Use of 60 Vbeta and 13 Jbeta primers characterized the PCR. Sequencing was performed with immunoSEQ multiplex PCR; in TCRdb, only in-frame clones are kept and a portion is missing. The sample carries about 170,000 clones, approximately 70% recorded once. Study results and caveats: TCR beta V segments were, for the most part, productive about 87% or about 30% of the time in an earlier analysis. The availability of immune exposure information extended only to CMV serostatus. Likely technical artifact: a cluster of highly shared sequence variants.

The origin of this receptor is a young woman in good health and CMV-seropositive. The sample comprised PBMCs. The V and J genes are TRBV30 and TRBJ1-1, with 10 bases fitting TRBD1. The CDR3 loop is CAWSRDRGTEAFF. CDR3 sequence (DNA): TGTGCCTGGAGTCGGGACAGGGGTACTGAAGCTTTCTTT.